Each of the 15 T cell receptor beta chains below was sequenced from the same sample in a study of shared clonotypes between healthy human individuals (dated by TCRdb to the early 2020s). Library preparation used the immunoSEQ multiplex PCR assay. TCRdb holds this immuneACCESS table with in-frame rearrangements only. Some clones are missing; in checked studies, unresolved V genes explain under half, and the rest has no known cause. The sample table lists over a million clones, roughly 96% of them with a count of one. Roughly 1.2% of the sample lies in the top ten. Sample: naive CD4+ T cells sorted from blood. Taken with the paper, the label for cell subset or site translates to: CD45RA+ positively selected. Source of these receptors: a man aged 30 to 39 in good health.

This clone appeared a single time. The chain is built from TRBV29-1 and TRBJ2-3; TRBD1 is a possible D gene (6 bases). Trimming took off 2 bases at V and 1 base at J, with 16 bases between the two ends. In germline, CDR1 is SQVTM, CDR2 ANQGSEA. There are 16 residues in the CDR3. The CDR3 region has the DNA TGCAGCGTTGAAAAGGGATACAGGGACGGCACAGATACGCAGTATTTT. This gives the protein CSVEKGYRDGTDTQYF.

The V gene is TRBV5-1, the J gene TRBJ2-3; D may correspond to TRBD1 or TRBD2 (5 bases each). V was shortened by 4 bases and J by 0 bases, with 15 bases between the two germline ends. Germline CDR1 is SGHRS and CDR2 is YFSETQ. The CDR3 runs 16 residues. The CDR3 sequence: CASSGGRQFSTDTQYF. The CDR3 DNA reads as TGCGCCAGCAGCGGGGGTCGGCAATTTAGCACAGATACGCAGTATTTT.

CDR3 amino acids: CASSFRGNYGYTF. CDR3 DNA: TGCGCCAGCAGCTTTAGGGGGAACTATGGCTACACCTTC. The chain uses TRBV5-1 and TRBJ1-2, with a tentative D call TRBD1 (6 bases). The germline V and J ends were trimmed by 2 bases and 2 bases, with 7 bases remaining between them. Per the germline V gene, CDR1 is SGHRS and CDR2 is YFSETQ. The CDR3 totals 13 residues.

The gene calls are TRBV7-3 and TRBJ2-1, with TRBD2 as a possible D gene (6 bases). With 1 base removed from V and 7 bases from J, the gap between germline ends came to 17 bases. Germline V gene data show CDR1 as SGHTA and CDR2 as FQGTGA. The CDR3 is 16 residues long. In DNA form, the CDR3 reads TGTGCCAGCAGCTTAATGCCTACTAGCCGACGGAATGAGCAGTTCTTC. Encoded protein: CASSLMPTSRRNEQFF.

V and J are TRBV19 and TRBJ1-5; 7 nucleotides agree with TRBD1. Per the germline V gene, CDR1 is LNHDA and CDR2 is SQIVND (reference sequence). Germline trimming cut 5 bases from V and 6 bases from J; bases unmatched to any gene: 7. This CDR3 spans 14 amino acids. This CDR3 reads CASSLTGLAQPQHF. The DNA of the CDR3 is TGTGCCAGTAGTCTGACAGGGTTGGCTCAGCCCCAGCATTTT.

The CDR3 is CASSPPTSGANTGELFF. The CDR3 nucleotides read TGTGCCAGCAGCCCCCCTACTAGCGGGGCGAACACCGGGGAGCTGTTTTTT. The chain has TRBV7-9 and TRBJ2-2; 10 positions match TRBD2. V gave up 5 bases and J gave up 0 bases; unmatched junction bases: 6. The CDR3 has 17 amino acids. CDR1 is SEHNR and CDR2 is FQNEAQ in the germline V gene (reference sequence).

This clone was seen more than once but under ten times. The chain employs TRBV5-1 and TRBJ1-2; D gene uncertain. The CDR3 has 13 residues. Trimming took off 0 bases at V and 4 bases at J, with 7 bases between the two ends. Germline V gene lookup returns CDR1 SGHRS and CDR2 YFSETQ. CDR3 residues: CASSLEFSYGYTF. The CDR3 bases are TGCGCCAGCAGCTTGGAGTTTTCCTATGGCTACACCTTC.

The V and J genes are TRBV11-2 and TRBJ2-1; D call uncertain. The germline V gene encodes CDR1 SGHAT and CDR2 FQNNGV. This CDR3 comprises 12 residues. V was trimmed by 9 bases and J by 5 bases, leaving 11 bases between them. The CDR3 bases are TGTGCCAGTGGCGACGGAGACAATGAGCAGTTCTTC. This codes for CASGDGDNEQFF. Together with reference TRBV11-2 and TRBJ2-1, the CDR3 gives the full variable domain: EAGVAQSPRYKIIEKRQSVAFWCNPISGHATLYWYQQILGQGPKLLIQFQNNGVVDDSQLPKDRFSAERLKGVDSTLKIQPAKLEDSAVYLCASGDGDNEQFFGPGTRLTVL.

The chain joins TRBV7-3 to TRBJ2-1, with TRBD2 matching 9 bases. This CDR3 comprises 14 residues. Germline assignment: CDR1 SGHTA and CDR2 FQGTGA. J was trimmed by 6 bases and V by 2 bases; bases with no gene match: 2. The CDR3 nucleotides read TGTGCCAGCAGCTTAGCGGGAGGGGGCAATGAGCAGTTCTTC. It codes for CASSLAGGGNEQFF.

This chain's CDR3 is CASSFGQSGRNSGNTIYF. CDR3 bases: TGTGCCAGCAGCTTCGGCCAGTCGGGCAGGAACTCTGGAAACACCATATATTTT. This sequence joins TRBV7-9 and TRBJ1-3; no reliable D call. The ends were cut back, 3 bases at V and 0 bases at J, with 18 bases in the middle. The germline CDR1 and CDR2 sequences are SEHNR and FQNEAQ (reference sequence). The CDR3 consists of 18 residues.

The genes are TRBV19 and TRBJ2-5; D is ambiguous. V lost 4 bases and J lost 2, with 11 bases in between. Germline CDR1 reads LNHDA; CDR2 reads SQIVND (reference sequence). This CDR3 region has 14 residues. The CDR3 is CASSTQVLQETQYF. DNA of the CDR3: TGTGCCAGTAGTACCCAAGTCCTACAAGAGACCCAGTACTTC. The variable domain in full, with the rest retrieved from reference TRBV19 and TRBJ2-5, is DGGITQSPKYLFRKEGQNVTLSCEQNLNHDAMYWYRQDPGQGLRLIYYSQIVNDFQKGDIAEGYSVSREKKESFPLTVTSAQKNPTAFYLCASSTQVLQETQYFGPGTRLLVL.

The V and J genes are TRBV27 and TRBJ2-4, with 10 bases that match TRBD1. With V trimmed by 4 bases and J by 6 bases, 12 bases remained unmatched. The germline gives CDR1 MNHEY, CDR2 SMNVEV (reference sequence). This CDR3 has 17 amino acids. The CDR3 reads CASSSFRQGAPGNIQYF. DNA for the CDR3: TGTGCCAGCAGTTCCTTCCGACAGGGGGCGCCGGGAAACATTCAGTACTTC.

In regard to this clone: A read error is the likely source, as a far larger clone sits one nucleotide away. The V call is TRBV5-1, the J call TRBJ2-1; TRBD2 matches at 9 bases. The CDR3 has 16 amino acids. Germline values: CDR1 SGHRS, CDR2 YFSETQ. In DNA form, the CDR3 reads TGCGCCAGCAGCTTGTTAGCGGGAGACGGCTACAATGGGCAGTTCTTC. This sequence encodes CASSLLAGDGYNGQFF.

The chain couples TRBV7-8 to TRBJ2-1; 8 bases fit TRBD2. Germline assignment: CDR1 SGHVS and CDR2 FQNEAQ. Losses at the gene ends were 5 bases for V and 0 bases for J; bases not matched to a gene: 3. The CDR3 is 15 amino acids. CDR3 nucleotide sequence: TGTGCCAGCAGCAATCTAGCGGGCTCCTACAATGAGCAGTTCTTC. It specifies CASSNLAGSYNEQFF.

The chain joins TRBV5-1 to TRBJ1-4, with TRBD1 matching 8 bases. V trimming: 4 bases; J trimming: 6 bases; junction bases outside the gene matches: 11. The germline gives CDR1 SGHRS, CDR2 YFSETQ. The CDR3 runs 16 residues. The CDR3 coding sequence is TGCGCCAGCAGCCCCAGAGGCGACAGGGGTCATGAAAAACTGTTTTTT. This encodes CASSPRGDRGHEKLFF.